The next 15 T cell receptor beta chains were all read from a single sample in a study of T cells in Graves' hyperthyroidism and ophthalmopathy. From RNA transcripts, TCR beta CDR3 regions were amplified. HTBI primers were the set used in a first-round RT-PCR of the TCR CDR3. From the multiplex PCR reads, TCRdb called clonotypes with MiXCR, one entry per CDR3 protein. The sample lists around 610,000 distinct CDR3 sequences, roughly 14% occurring once. The sample taken for sequencing was blood. These receptors all come from a woman in her thirties or forties with Graves' ophthalmopathy.

This clonotype was recorded at least ten times. This chain uses TRBV6-2 or TRBV6-3 with TRBJ2-5, with 11 bases that match TRBD2. The length of the CDR3 is 15 residues. CDR1 and CDR2 from the germline V gene are MNHEY and SVGEGT. Trimming at V came to 7 bases and at J to 0 bases, leaving 4 bases not matched to a gene. The chain's CDR3 is CASNPGLADQETQYF. The CDR3 bases are TGTGCCAGCAATCCGGGACTAGCGGACCAAGAGACCCAGTACTTC.

The sample holds a few counts of this clonotype. The chain recombines TRBV19 with TRBJ2-2; D gene unclear. The germline CDR1 and CDR2 sequences are LNHDA and SQIVND (reference sequence). V was pared by 6 bases and J by 0 bases, with 11 bases between. The CDR3 is made up of 15 amino acids. The CDR3 protein is CASSRHIANTGELFF. Written as DNA, the CDR3 is TGTGCCAGTAGCCGACATATCGCGAACACCGGGGAGCTGTTTTTT.

This clonotype has a count of ten or more. The chain joins TRBV28 to TRBJ2-7; 8 nucleotides align to TRBD1. This CDR3 region has 15 residues. Germline CDR1 and CDR2: MDHEN and SYDVKM. V shed 2 bases and J 3 bases; nucleotides not matched to a gene: 6. In DNA form, the CDR3 reads TGTGCCAGCAGTTTAAGCAGGACAGGGATCTACGAGCAGTACTTC. Its translation is CASSLSRTGIYEQYF.

The CDR3 protein is CASSSGTGGATSGASSYEQYF. For the CDR3, the DNA is TGTGCCAGCAGTAGCGGGACAGGGGGCGCAACTAGCGGGGCCAGCTCCTACGAGCAGTACTTC. This chain joins TRBV6-8 and TRBJ2-7; TRBD1 agrees at 12 bases. Germline CDR1 MNHGY, CDR2 SAAAGT. The CDR3 runs to 21 residues. Trimming cost V 5 bases and J 0 bases; bases outside gene matches: 20.

This clonotype was seen at least ten times. One junction end disagrees with the germline gene, perhaps due to a read error. V gene TRBV7-2 combines with J gene TRBJ2-7; D is undetermined. Germline lookup yields CDR1 SGHTA and CDR2 FQGNSA. The CDR3 has 14 residues. CDR3 loop: CASILSLGPYEQYF. The CDR3 DNA follows: TGTGCCAGCATCTTAAGTTTGGGCCCCTACGAGCAGTACTTC.

This clonotype was counted between two and nine times. The genes are TRBV7-9 and TRBJ2-2; 8 positions agree with TRBD1. The ends lost 3 bases at V and 8 bases at J; junction bases unmatched: 5. CDR3 size: 14 residues. The germline V gene encodes CDR1 SEHNR and CDR2 FQNEAQ (reference sequence). DNA for the CDR3: TGTGCCAGCAGCTTTCCAGGGGGCGCGGGGGAGCTGTTTTTT. It yields the protein CASSFPGGAGELFF. Supplemented by reference TRBV7-9 and TRBJ2-2, the full variable domain reads DTGVSQNPRHKITKRGQNVTFRCDPISEHNRLYWYRQTLGQGPEFLTYFQNEAQLEKSRLLSDRFSAERPKGSFSTLEIQRTEQGDSAMYLCASSFPGGAGELFFGEGSRLTVL.

There are many counts of this clonotype. The chain recombines TRBV6-2 or TRBV6-3 with TRBJ2-2; 10 nucleotides align to TRBD2. The V segment lost 11 bases and the J segment 2 bases; nucleotides outside the gene matches: 5. The germline V gene encodes CDR1 MNHEY and CDR2 SVGEGT. The CDR3 has 14 residues. CDR3 nucleotide sequence: TGTGCCGGGAGGACTAGCGGTAACACCGGGGAGCTGTTTTTT. Protein product: CAGRTSGNTGELFF.

This sequence joins TRBV28 and TRBJ2-2; 9 nucleotides align to TRBD2. CDR1 is MDHEN, CDR2 SYDVKM, per germline. This CDR3 comprises 15 residues. V lost 6 bases and J lost 4; bases outside the gene matches: 6. DNA for the CDR3: TGTGCCAGCAGCCCTAGCGGGACGGGCACCGGGGAGCTGTTTTTT. Its protein is CASSPSGTGTGELFF.

This clonotype has ten or more counts. The chain is built from TRBV12-3 or TRBV12-4 and TRBJ2-5; possible D gene TRBD2, 7 bases. The V gene lost 5 bases and the J gene lost 4 bases, with 11 bases spanning the gap. The CDR3 consists of 13 residues. This chain's CDR3 is CASSGGGVETQYF. The DNA for the CDR3 is TGTGCCAGCAGTGGCGGGGGCGTAGAGACCCAGTACTTC.

The chain recombines TRBV12-3 or TRBV12-4 with TRBJ2-3; 7 bases agree with TRBD2. After removal of 5 bases from V and 10 bases from J, the junction contained 6 bases not matched to a gene. This CDR3 region has 12 residues. The CDR3 loop is CASSDVGRAQYF. The CDR3 coding sequence is TGTGCCAGCAGTGATGTTGGGAGGGCGCAGTATTTT.

For the CDR3, the DNA is TGTGCCAGCAGGTTAACAGGGGGCGCCATCTATGAGCAGTTCTTC. Its protein is CASRLTGGAIYEQFF. The rearrangement joins TRBV28 to TRBJ2-1, with 9 bases identical to TRBD1. The V gene end was trimmed by 6 bases and the J gene end by 8 bases; junction bases not matched to a gene: 11. The germline CDR1 and CDR2 sequences are MDHEN and SYDVKM. The CDR3 is 15 residues long.

V and J are TRBV19 and TRBJ2-6; no clear D. With 7 bases removed from V and 0 bases from J, the gap between germline ends came to 19 bases. The CDR3 has 18 amino acids. The germline CDR1 and CDR2 sequences are LNHDA and SQIVND (reference sequence). In nucleotides, the CDR3 is TGTGCCAGTAATGCCCCGGCATCCCCTAACTCTGGGGCCAACGTCCTGACTTTC. This translates into CASNAPASPNSGANVLTF.

This clonotype was seen at least ten times. V usage is TRBV27 and J usage is TRBJ1-2; 9 bases line up with TRBD1. V shed 8 bases, J shed 8 bases, and the junction held 6 bases outside the gene matches. The CDR3 loop spans 12 amino acids. Germline values: CDR1 MNHEY, CDR2 SMNVEV (reference sequence). CDR3 region: CASGQGLRGYTF. DNA of the CDR3: TGTGCCAGCGGACAGGGGTTGAGGGGCTACACCTTC.

J is TRBJ2-2 and V is TRBV12-3 or TRBV12-4; D is uncertain. This CDR3 comprises 15 residues. V was trimmed by 5 bases and J by 4 bases, leaving 14 bases between them. Written as DNA, the CDR3 is TGTGCCAGCAGTCACGCAGGCTCGAGCACCGGGGAGCTGTTTTTT. Protein sequence: CASSHAGSSTGELFF.

This clonotype was seen many times. The chain combines TRBV6-2 or TRBV6-3 with TRBJ2-7; 8 bases fit TRBD1. This CDR3 is 17 amino acids long. Trimming took 1 base from V and 0 from J; bases not matched to a gene: 8. Germline lookup yields CDR1 MNHEY and CDR2 SVGEGT. CDR3 amino acids: CASSYFGTGQGSYEQYF. CDR3 DNA: TGTGCCAGCAGTTACTTCGGAACCGGACAGGGCTCCTACGAGCAGTACTTC.